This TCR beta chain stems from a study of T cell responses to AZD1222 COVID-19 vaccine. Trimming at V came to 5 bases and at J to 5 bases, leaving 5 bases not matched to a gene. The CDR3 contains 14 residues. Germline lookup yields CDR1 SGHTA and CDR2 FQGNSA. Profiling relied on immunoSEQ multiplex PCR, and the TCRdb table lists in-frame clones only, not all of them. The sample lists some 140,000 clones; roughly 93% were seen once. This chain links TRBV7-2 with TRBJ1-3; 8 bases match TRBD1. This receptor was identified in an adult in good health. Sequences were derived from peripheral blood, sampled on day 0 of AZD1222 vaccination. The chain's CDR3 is CASSPGQARNTIYF. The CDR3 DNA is TGTGCCAGCAGCCCGGGACAGGCTAGAAACACCATATATTTT.